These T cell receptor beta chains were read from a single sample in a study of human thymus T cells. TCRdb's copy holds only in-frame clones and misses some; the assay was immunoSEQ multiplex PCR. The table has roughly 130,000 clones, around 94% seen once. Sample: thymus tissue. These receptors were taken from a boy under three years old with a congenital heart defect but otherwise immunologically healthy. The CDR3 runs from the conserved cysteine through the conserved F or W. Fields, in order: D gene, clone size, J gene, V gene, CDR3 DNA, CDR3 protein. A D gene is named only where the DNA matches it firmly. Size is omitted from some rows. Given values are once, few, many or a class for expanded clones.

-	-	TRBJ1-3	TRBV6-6	TGTGCCAGCAGTTACTCCTCTGGAAACACCATATATTTT	CASSYSSGNTIYF
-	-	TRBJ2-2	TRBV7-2	TGTGCCAGCAGCCTCTCGGCCTTCGAGGAGCTGTTTTTT	CASSLSAFEELFF
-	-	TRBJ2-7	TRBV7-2	TGTGCCAGCGGCAGCCAGATCGAGCAGTACTTC	CASGSQIEQYF
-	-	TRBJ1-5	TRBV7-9	TGTGCCAGCTCTCGGGGGGCCTTCGGTCAGCCCCAGCATTTT	CASSRGAFGQPQHF
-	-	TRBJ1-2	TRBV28	TGTGCCAGCAGTTTGAGATTTCAGGGGCCGATTTCTAACTATGGCTACACCTTC	CASSLRFQGPISNYGYTF
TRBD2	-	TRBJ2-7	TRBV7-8	TGTGCCAGCAGCTTTGGCGGGGGGGTCTCCTACGAGCAGTACTTC	CASSFGGGVSYEQYF
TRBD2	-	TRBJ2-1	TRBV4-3	TGCGCCAGCAGCCAAGAGAAGCGGGGGGGCCATTTAAATGAGCAGTTCTTC	CASSQEKRGGHLNEQFF
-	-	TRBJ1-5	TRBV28	TGTGCCAGCAGTTTATTTGGGGGCAATCAGCCCCAGCATTTT	CASSLFGGNQPQHF
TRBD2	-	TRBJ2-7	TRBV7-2	TGTGCCAGCAGCTTAGAGGGGAGGGAAGCGGGGGCCTCCTACGAGCAGTACTTC	CASSLEGREAGASYEQYF
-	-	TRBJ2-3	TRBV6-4	TGTGCCAGCAGGGGGATCGGGGCCACAGATACGCAGTATTTT	CASRGIGATDTQYF
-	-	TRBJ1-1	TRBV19	TGTGCCAGTAGTATTGAAGGTTTCTTCATGAACACTGAAGCTTTCTTT	CASSIEGFFMNTEAFF
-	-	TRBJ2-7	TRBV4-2	TGTGCCAGCAGCCTCGTTTCCCGGGACTCTTACGAGCAGTACTTC	CASSLVSRDSYEQYF
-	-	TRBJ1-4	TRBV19	TGTGCCAGTAGTATGCAGGGACGGGGCGAAAAACTGTTTTTT	CASSMQGRGEKLFF
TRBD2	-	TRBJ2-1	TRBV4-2	TGTGCCAGCAGCCAAGAATTGTTCGCGACTAGCGGGGGGGACAATGAGCAGTTCTTC	CASSQELFATSGGDNEQFF
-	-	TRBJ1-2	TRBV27	TGTGCCAGCAGGTACACCGGGCGACAGATCCATGGCTACACCTTC	CASRYTGRQIHGYTF
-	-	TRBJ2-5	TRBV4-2	TGTGCCAGCAGCCGTCACGCCGCGGGACCCTTTCCTTTTGGGGAGACCCAGTACTTC	CASSRHAAGPFPFGETQYF
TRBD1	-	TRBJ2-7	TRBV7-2	TGTGCCAGCAGCCGACAGGGGGCCGCGTCGGGTGAGCAGTACTTC	CASSRQGAASGEQYF
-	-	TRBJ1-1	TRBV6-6	TGTGCCAGCGGACTGTTAGCGGACACTGAAGCTTTCTTT	CASGLLADTEAFF
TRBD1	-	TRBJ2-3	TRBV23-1	TGCGCCAGCAGCAGGGGGTCTAGCACAGATACGCAGTATTTT	CASSRGSSTDTQYF
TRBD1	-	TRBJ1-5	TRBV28	TGTGCCAGCAGTGGCATCCGGACAGGGGGGCGGCCCCAGCATTTT	CASSGIRTGGRPQHF
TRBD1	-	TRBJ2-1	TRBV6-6	TGTGCCAGCAGTTATCCGAGAAGGGGGCCCTACAATGAGCAGTTCTTC	CASSYPRRGPYNEQFF
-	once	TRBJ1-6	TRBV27	TGTGCCAGCAGTTTAGCGCAGGGAGACTATAATTCACCCCTCCACTTT	CASSLAQGDYNSPLHF
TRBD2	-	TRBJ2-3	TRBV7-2	TGTGCCAGCAGCTTAGGAGCTCTAGCGGGGGGGCCCACAGATACGCAGTATTTT	CASSLGALAGGPTDTQYF